The 10 T cell receptor beta chains in this list originate from one sample, sequenced in a study of T cells in Graves' hyperthyroidism and ophthalmopathy (dated by TCRdb to between 2018 and 2021). Library preparation used multiplex PCR. Sequencing was performed on an Illumina HiSeq 2000. The TCR beta CDR3 regions were amplified from the RNA transcripts. The TCR CDR3 was subjected to a first round of RT-PCR using the HTBI primer set and the Qiagen OneStep RT-PCR kit. Through fastp at Q25 and MiXCR, TCRdb rebuilt clones from the public reads, retaining in-frame beta chains. Merged by CDR3 protein, the rows form single entries marked with the most common genes and DNA. The sample table holds 300,000 to 500,000 distinct CDR3 sequences, of which more than 13% were seen once. The ten largest clones capture 30% to 35% of the sample. Sequencing was carried out using blood. These receptors all come from a woman in her twenties or thirties with Graves' hyperthyroidism.

The CDR3 sequence: CRAGTRPQETQYF. The CDR3 DNA reads TGCAGAGCCGGGACTAGACCTCAAGAGACCCAGTACTTC. This sequence joins TRBV20-1 and TRBJ2-5, with 8 bases identical to TRBD2. The CDR3 length is 13 residues. Germline V gene sequence: CDR1 DFQATT, CDR2 SNEGSKA (reference sequence).

The chain has TRBV7-9 and TRBJ1-6, with unresolved D. This CDR3 spans 14 amino acids. Per the germline V gene, CDR1 is SEHNR and CDR2 is FQNEAQ (reference sequence). Trimming pared 1 base from V and 7 bases from J, leaving 8 bases between. In nucleotides, the CDR3 is TGTGCCAGCAGCTTAGAGTACAGCAATTCACCCCTCCACTTT. This codes for CASSLEYSNSPLHF.

In its sample, this clonotype was seen a few times. The chain is built from TRBV25-1 and TRBJ1-5, with a weak D call TRBD1 (5 bases). V lost 5 bases to trimming and J lost 14 bases, with 13 bases between them. Germline assignment: CDR1 MGHDK and CDR2 SYGVNS. The CDR3 runs 11 residues. The CDR3 sequence is CASSSGTQEHF. In nucleotides, the CDR3 is TGTGCCAGCAGTTCCGGGACTCAGGAGCATTTT.

This chain joins TRBV6-1 and TRBJ1-2; 8 nucleotides line up with TRBD1. The V gene's germline CDR1 is MNHNS and CDR2 SASEGT. The CDR3 length is 14 residues. J lost 4 bases, V lost 6 bases, and 7 bases had no gene match. For the CDR3, the DNA is TGTGCCAGCAGGACAGGGGCCGGAGGCTATGGCTACACCTTC. Translating gives CASRTGAGGYGYTF.

This clonotype was detected ten times or more. The gene calls are TRBV10-2 and TRBJ2-7; TRBD1 or TRBD2 may be the D gene (6 bases each). Looked up from germline, CDR1 is WSHSY and CDR2 is SAAADI. The CDR3 loop spans 14 amino acids. V dropped 2 bases and J dropped 4 bases, with 12 bases sitting between them. CDR3 nucleotide sequence: TGCGCCAGCAGTGAGCGGAGGGGGAGGTACGAGCAGTACTTC. Amino acid sequence: CASSERRGRYEQYF.

The chain employs TRBV29-1 and TRBJ2-1; 7 bases map to TRBD2. V was clipped by 5 bases and J by 7 bases; unmatched bases: 5. CDR3 length: 12 amino acids. The V gene's germline CDR1 is SQVTM and CDR2 ANQGSEA. The chain's CDR3 is CSVSAGVNEQFF. CDR3 DNA sequence: TGCAGCGTTTCGGCGGGAGTGAATGAGCAGTTCTTC.

The rearrangement links TRBV10-3 to TRBJ2-7; TRBD1 aligns across 7 bases. Germline CDR1 ENHRY, CDR2 SYGVKD. Trimming at V came to 4 bases and at J to 3 bases, leaving 6 bases not matched to a gene. This CDR3 has 14 residues. CDR3: CAISVGDSSYEQYF. The CDR3 DNA sequence: TGTGCCATCAGTGTAGGGGACAGCAGCTACGAGCAGTACTTC.

The table lists this clonotype with many counts. This rearrangement joins TRBV7-2 to TRBJ2-5; tentatively, D is TRBD1 or TRBD2 (6 bases each). The CDR3 spans 13 residues. Trimming took 5 bases from V and 4 from J, leaving 11 bases between them. CDR1 and CDR2 from the germline V gene are SGHTA and FQGNSA. The CDR3 sequence: CASSQGGGETQYF. The CDR3 DNA follows: TGTGCCAGCAGCCAAGGAGGGGGAGAGACCCAGTACTTC.

This sequence joins TRBV28 and TRBJ2-7; 10 nucleotides match TRBD1. The J segment lost 5 bases and the V segment lost 4 bases, leaving 11 bases of the junction unmatched. Per germline, CDR1 MDHEN and CDR2 SYDVKM. The CDR3 totals 16 residues. CDR3 sequence: CASSSPRDRGFHEQYF. CDR3 bases: TGTGCCAGCAGTTCACCCCGGGACAGGGGTTTCCACGAGCAGTACTTC. The whole variable domain, remainder taken from reference TRBV28 and TRBJ2-7, is DVKVTQSSRYLVKRTGEKVFLECVQDMDHENMFWYRQDPGLGLRLIYFSYDVKMKEKGDIPEGYSVSREKKERFSLILESASTNQTSMYLCASSSPRDRGFHEQYFGPGTRLTVT.

The table lists this clonotype with many counts. V usage is TRBV12-3 or TRBV12-4 and J usage is TRBJ2-7, with 9 bases that match TRBD2. The CDR3 is made up of 14 amino acids. The V and J ends lost 5 bases and 2 bases, in that order; junction bases with no gene match: 4. For the CDR3, the DNA is TGTGCCAGCAGTAAGACTAGCGGCCCCTACGAGCAGTACTTC. Its translation: CASSKTSGPYEQYF.